This T cell receptor beta chain was sequenced for a study of T-cell reconstitution after alpha-beta-depleted transplantation in children. Germline CDR1 and CDR2: DFQATT and SNEGSKA (reference sequence). V was trimmed by 3 bases and J by 3 bases, leaving 11 bases between them. The CDR3 has 13 amino acids. The library targeted TCRbeta and was prepared with unique molecular identifiers. TCRdb re-derived calls from the PCR reads in MiXCR, one entry per CDR3 protein. The table shows 420,000 or so distinct CDR3 sequences, with 9.5% to 13% occurring only once. The chain joins TRBV20-1 to TRBJ1-2; D may be TRBD1 (6 bases). The receptor's source is a human donor who donated a stem cell graft to a child with acute myeloid leukemia. The sample was PBMCs from the stem cell graft donor, taken from the stem cell graft. DNA of the CDR3: TGCAGTGCTAGTAGGCAGGGGTACTATGGCTACACCTTC. Amino acids: CSASRQGYYGYTF.